The rows below give T cell receptor beta chains drawn from one sample of a study of human T cells and chemical hapten exposure. TCRdb re-derived calls from the RACE reads in MiXCR, one entry per CDR3 protein. This sample has 300,000 to 450,000 distinct CDR3 sequences, with 5.1% found just once. Specimen: whole blood, collected in connection with sensitization to the hapten diphenylcyclopropenone (DPC). The receptors come from a woman aged 50 to 60 with alopecia areata. Some clones in this sample may be carry-over from other donors' samples. Both conserved end residues are part of each CDR3. Each record gives: J gene, D gene, V gene, clone size, CDR3 DNA, CDR3 protein. A D gene is named only where the DNA matches it firmly. Clone sizes are given selectively: once, few, many, or a class where the clone is expanded.

J gene: TRBJ2-3
D gene: TRBD2
V gene: TRBV3-1
clone size: few
CDR3 DNA: TGTGCCAGCAGCCAAGGTTCCGGGACTAGCACCGATACGCAGTATTTT
CDR3 protein: CASSQGSGTSTDTQYF

J gene: TRBJ2-4
D gene: NA
V gene: TRBV15
clone size: once
CDR3 DNA: TGTGCCACCGGCAGAATCCCCCCAGACCGGGACTCCAAAAACATTCAGTACTTC
CDR3 protein: CATGRIPPDRDSKNIQYF

J gene: TRBJ2-7
D gene: NA
V gene: TRBV6-6
clone size: many
CDR3 DNA: TGTGCCAGCGGCCGGGCCTACGAGCAGTACTTC
CDR3 protein: CASGRAYEQYF

J gene: TRBJ1-1
D gene: NA
V gene: TRBV28
clone size: many
CDR3 DNA: TGTGCCATCCTCATACTCGGGGTAGCTTTCTTT
CDR3 protein: CAILILGVAFF

J gene: TRBJ2-3
D gene: NA
V gene: TRBV9
clone size: many
CDR3 DNA: TGTGCCAGCAGCTCATCCGAAGATACGCAGTATTTT
CDR3 protein: CASSSSEDTQYF

J gene: TRBJ1-3
D gene: NA
V gene: TRBV20-1
clone size: NA
CDR3 DNA: TGCAGTGCTCGTCGACAGAGCTCTGGAAACACCATATATTTT
CDR3 protein: CSARRQSSGNTIYF

J gene: TRBJ2-3
D gene: NA
V gene: TRBV7-9
clone size: many
CDR3 DNA: TGTGCCAGCAGCTTAGCGGGGGGTGTCGCAGATACGCAGTATTTT
CDR3 protein: CASSLAGGVADTQYF

J gene: TRBJ2-5
D gene: NA
V gene: TRBV10-3
clone size: NA
CDR3 DNA: TGTGCCATCAGTGAGGGTGGGGTTGAGACCCAGTACTTC
CDR3 protein: CAISEGGVETQYF

J gene: TRBJ2-3
D gene: TRBD2
V gene: TRBV24-1
clone size: few
CDR3 DNA: TGTGCCACCAGTGGGGCTAGCGGGACGGGGAGAACAGATACGCAGTATTTT
CDR3 protein: CATSGASGTGRTDTQYF

J gene: TRBJ1-5
D gene: NA
V gene: TRBV7-9
clone size: few
CDR3 DNA: TGTGCCAGCAGCCCCCCAGGGGTGGACAATCAGCCCCAGCATTTT
CDR3 protein: CASSPPGVDNQPQHF

J gene: TRBJ1-1
D gene: TRBD1
V gene: TRBV2
clone size: few
CDR3 DNA: TGTGCCAGCAGAACGTTGATTACAGGGGAGAACACTGAAGCTTTCTTT
CDR3 protein: CASRTLITGENTEAFF

J gene: TRBJ2-1
D gene: TRBD2
V gene: TRBV27
clone size: many
CDR3 DNA: TGTGCCAGCAGACGGACTAGCGCCAATGAGCAGTTCTTC
CDR3 protein: CASRRTSANEQFF

J gene: TRBJ1-2
D gene: NA
V gene: TRBV7-2
clone size: many
CDR3 DNA: TGTGCCAGCAGCCCCGGTATGGACTTCAGCTATGGCTACACCTTC
CDR3 protein: CASSPGMDFSYGYTF

J gene: TRBJ2-3
D gene: TRBD2
V gene: TRBV7-2
clone size: NA
CDR3 DNA: TGTGCCAGCAGCTTAGGACTAGCGCAGAGCACAGATACGCAGTATTTT
CDR3 protein: CASSLGLAQSTDTQYF

J gene: TRBJ2-1
D gene: NA
V gene: TRBV29-1
clone size: many
CDR3 DNA: TGCAGCGTCCCTTGGTACAATGAGCAGTTCTTC
CDR3 protein: CSVPWYNEQFF

J gene: TRBJ1-1
D gene: NA
V gene: TRBV4-2
clone size: many
CDR3 DNA: TGCGCCAGCAGCCAAGAACAGGGGAACACTGAAGCTTTCTTT
CDR3 protein: CASSQEQGNTEAFF

J gene: TRBJ2-7
D gene: NA
V gene: TRBV29-1
clone size: many
CDR3 DNA: TGCAGCGTTGTTATGGTGGGTGTCCCCCTCGAGCAGTACTTC
CDR3 protein: CSVVMVGVPLEQYF

J gene: TRBJ2-3
D gene: TRBD2
V gene: TRBV7-2
clone size: NA
CDR3 DNA: TGTGCCAGCAGCTTTGGACTAGCGGGAGGGCGGGGAGATACGCAGTATTTT
CDR3 protein: CASSFGLAGGRGDTQYF

J gene: TRBJ1-3
D gene: NA
V gene: TRBV20-1
clone size: few
CDR3 DNA: TGCAGTGCTAGAGATGGGACAACTGGAAACACCATATATTTT
CDR3 protein: CSARDGTTGNTIYF

J gene: TRBJ2-3
D gene: NA
V gene: TRBV5-1
clone size: many
CDR3 DNA: TGCGCCAGCACAAACAGGGCGATAGATACGCAGTATTTT
CDR3 protein: CASTNRAIDTQYF

J gene: TRBJ2-1
D gene: NA
V gene: TRBV7-9
clone size: few
CDR3 DNA: TGTGCCAGCAGCTCCGGGGGCTGGGGGTTCTTC
CDR3 protein: CASSSGGWGFF

J gene: TRBJ2-3
D gene: NA
V gene: TRBV28
clone size: many
CDR3 DNA: TGTGCCAGCAGTTTCGGGGGTCCGACAGATACGCAGTATTTT
CDR3 protein: CASSFGGPTDTQYF

J gene: TRBJ1-4
D gene: NA
V gene: TRBV12-3/TRBV12-4
clone size: few
CDR3 DNA: TGTGCCAGCAGTTTACGTATGACAGGAAGCCTTGAAAAACTGTTTTTT
CDR3 protein: CASSLRMTGSLEKLFF

J gene: TRBJ1-2
D gene: TRBD1
V gene: TRBV7-2
clone size: many
CDR3 DNA: TGTGCCAGCAGCTTAGCTGGGCCAGGGGGTCTCTACGGCTACACCTTC
CDR3 protein: CASSLAGPGGLYGYTF

J gene: TRBJ1-4
D gene: NA
V gene: TRBV12-3/TRBV12-4
clone size: NA
CDR3 DNA: TGTGCCAGCAGTTATAGGACTACAACTAATGAAAAACTGTTTTTT
CDR3 protein: CASSYRTTTNEKLFF

J gene: TRBJ1-1
D gene: NA
V gene: TRBV6-2/TRBV6-3
clone size: NA
CDR3 DNA: TGTGCCAGCAGTTACTCTGGGCTACTTAACACTGAAGCTTTCTTT
CDR3 protein: CASSYSGLLNTEAFF

J gene: TRBJ1-1
D gene: NA
V gene: TRBV6-6
clone size: many
CDR3 DNA: TGTGCCAGCAGTTACTCGTTCAAGTTGGTAACTGAAGCTTTCTTT
CDR3 protein: CASSYSFKLVTEAFF

J gene: TRBJ2-1
D gene: TRBD2
V gene: TRBV20-1
clone size: few
CDR3 DNA: TGCAGTGCTAGAGATGGTCCTCCTAGCGGGAGGGGCAATGAGCAGTTCTTC
CDR3 protein: CSARDGPPSGRGNEQFF

J gene: TRBJ1-1
D gene: TRBD1
V gene: TRBV12-5
clone size: NA
CDR3 DNA: TGTGCTAGTGGTACCCGGACAGGGGGCGGCGAAGCTTTCTTT
CDR3 protein: CASGTRTGGGEAFF

J gene: TRBJ2-7
D gene: TRBD2
V gene: TRBV6-5
clone size: many
CDR3 DNA: TGTGCCAGCAGTTACCGTCCCGGGACTAGCAGCTACGAGCAGTACTTC
CDR3 protein: CASSYRPGTSSYEQYF

J gene: TRBJ2-1
D gene: TRBD2
V gene: TRBV20-1
clone size: many
CDR3 DNA: TGCAGTGCCCCCCTAGCGGGGGGAAAAATCTATGAGCAGTTCTTC
CDR3 protein: CSAPLAGGKIYEQFF

J gene: TRBJ2-1
D gene: NA
V gene: TRBV4-1
clone size: NA
CDR3 DNA: TGCGCCAGCAGCCAAGATAAAACCCTCGGGTCCTACAATGAGCAGTTCTTC
CDR3 protein: CASSQDKTLGSYNEQFF

J gene: TRBJ2-5
D gene: NA
V gene: TRBV5-1
clone size: many
CDR3 DNA: TGCGCCAGCAGCTTGGTCCTACAGGGTCAAGAGACCCAGTACTTC
CDR3 protein: CASSLVLQGQETQYF

J gene: TRBJ1-5
D gene: NA
V gene: TRBV5-5
clone size: many
CDR3 DNA: TGTGCCAGCAGCTTGGGGCAGCATAGCAATCAGCCCCAGCATTTT
CDR3 protein: CASSLGQHSNQPQHF

J gene: TRBJ2-3
D gene: NA
V gene: TRBV10-3
clone size: many
CDR3 DNA: TGTGCCATCAGTGACGGGGCGAACACAGATACGCAGTATTTT
CDR3 protein: CAISDGANTDTQYF

J gene: TRBJ2-1
D gene: NA
V gene: TRBV11-2
clone size: many
CDR3 DNA: TGTGCCAGCAGCTTAGGTTATTTGTCGGATGAGCAGTTCTTC
CDR3 protein: CASSLGYLSDEQFF

J gene: TRBJ1-6
D gene: NA
V gene: TRBV3-1
clone size: many
CDR3 DNA: TGTGCCAGCAGCCAAAAGGGAAGGGGGTCACCCCTCCACTTT
CDR3 protein: CASSQKGRGSPLHF

J gene: TRBJ1-2
D gene: NA
V gene: TRBV4-2
clone size: few
CDR3 DNA: TGTGCCAGCAGCCAAGGGGGGGCACAAGTTGGCTACACCTTC
CDR3 protein: CASSQGGAQVGYTF

J gene: TRBJ2-2
D gene: NA
V gene: TRBV12-3/TRBV12-4
clone size: many
CDR3 DNA: TGTGCCAGCAGTTTAATCCAGGGACTGAACACCGGGGAGCTGTTTTTT
CDR3 protein: CASSLIQGLNTGELFF

J gene: TRBJ2-1
D gene: TRBD1
V gene: TRBV15
clone size: few
CDR3 DNA: TGTGCCACCAGCAGAGATCGGGACAGATACAATGAGCAGTTCTTC
CDR3 protein: CATSRDRDRYNEQFF

J gene: TRBJ1-1
D gene: NA
V gene: TRBV12-3/TRBV12-4
clone size: many
CDR3 DNA: TGTGCCAGCAGGCGCTCCCTGAACACTGAAGCTTTCTTT
CDR3 protein: CASRRSLNTEAFF

J gene: TRBJ1-2
D gene: NA
V gene: TRBV7-2
clone size: many
CDR3 DNA: TGTGCCAGCAGCTTAGACGGCCTCAGTCGCTACACCTTC
CDR3 protein: CASSLDGLSRYTF

J gene: TRBJ2-5
D gene: TRBD1
V gene: TRBV6-2/TRBV6-3
clone size: many
CDR3 DNA: TGTGCCAGCAGTGATGGACAGGAGGAAGAGACCCAGTACTTC
CDR3 protein: CASSDGQEEETQYF

J gene: TRBJ2-7
D gene: TRBD2
V gene: TRBV28
clone size: many
CDR3 DNA: TGTGCCAGCAGACCTAGCGGGAGTTCCTACGAGCAGTACTTC
CDR3 protein: CASRPSGSSYEQYF

J gene: TRBJ2-6
D gene: TRBD1
V gene: TRBV5-1
clone size: few
CDR3 DNA: TGCGCCAGTGGCGAGACAGGGACCGGGGCCAACGTCCTGACTTTC
CDR3 protein: CASGETGTGANVLTF

J gene: TRBJ2-3
D gene: TRBD2
V gene: TRBV10-2
clone size: many
CDR3 DNA: TGCGCCAGCATAGCGGGGGGAGATACGCAGTATTTT
CDR3 protein: CASIAGGDTQYF

J gene: TRBJ2-7
D gene: TRBD2
V gene: TRBV7-2
clone size: NA
CDR3 DNA: TGTGCCAGCAGCTTAGGACAGTCGGGAGGCTACGAGCAGTACTTC
CDR3 protein: CASSLGQSGGYEQYF

J gene: TRBJ1-3
D gene: NA
V gene: TRBV29-1
clone size: NA
CDR3 DNA: TGCAGCGTTGGATTGGGGGGAAACACCATATATTTT
CDR3 protein: CSVGLGGNTIYF

J gene: TRBJ1-1
D gene: NA
V gene: TRBV15
clone size: few
CDR3 DNA: TGTGCCACCAGCAGAGACGGCGGGGGCACTGAAGCTTTCTTT
CDR3 protein: CATSRDGGGTEAFF

J gene: TRBJ2-5
D gene: TRBD1
V gene: TRBV29-1
clone size: many
CDR3 DNA: TGCAGCGTGCCAAAACAGGGGTCAGAGACCCAGTACTTC
CDR3 protein: CSVPKQGSETQYF

J gene: TRBJ1-1
D gene: NA
V gene: TRBV5-4
clone size: few
CDR3 DNA: TGTGCCAGCAGCTCCCGCAGGGAGATAGGCTTCAGTGAAGCTTTCTTT
CDR3 protein: CASSSRREIGFSEAFF

J gene: TRBJ2-7
D gene: TRBD1
V gene: TRBV28
clone size: many
CDR3 DNA: TGTGCCAGCAGTTTACCCTCCGGGACAGGGTCCCCCTACGAGCAGTACTTC
CDR3 protein: CASSLPSGTGSPYEQYF